Reported below is one T cell receptor (beta chain). Time point noted: after dendritic cell vaccination, including at tumor progression/relapse. Blood PBMC samples: pre-vaccination, two weeks post third vaccination, and at tumor progression. This CDR3 contains 13 residues. From germline, CDR1 is MNHNS and CDR2 SASEGT. V was trimmed by 8 bases and J by 2 bases, leaving 11 bases between them. These data originate in a study of glioma-infiltrating T cells after dendritic cell vaccination. Study background: Dendritic cells derived from monocytes and pulsed with autologous tumor lysate formed the vaccine.

The method was immunoSEQ multiplex PCR; TCRdb's version includes in-frame clones alone and lacks a portion of them. Of 90,000 to 140,000 clones listed, around 91% are singletons. Sample: blood, taken after dendritic cell vaccination. The rearrangement joins TRBV6-1 to TRBJ2-3, with TRBD1 as a possible D gene (6 bases). The sequence came from a human donor with glioblastoma. The CDR3 coding sequence is TGTGCCAGCCGTACAGGGTTCACAGATACGCAGTATTTT. This translates into CASRTGFTDTQYF.